A selection of T cell receptor beta chains follows, all from one sample in a study of cytomegalovirus exposure and HLA in healthy donors. Repertoires were generated with immunoSEQ multiplex PCR, while TCRdb's copy carries only in-frame clones and drops some. The sample includes 90,000 to 130,000 clones, around 84% seen only once; the top ten take around 1.2%. Material for sequencing was PBMCs. The receptors originated from a woman in her thirties in good health and CMV-seronegative. Each CDR3 is given without its conserved first and last residue.

V gene	J gene	CDR3 protein
TRBV6-4	TRBJ2-1	ASSAASGGPYNEQF
TRBV7-2	TRBJ2-5	ASSLGTSGETQY
TRBV7-3	TRBJ2-7	ASSLMVSVEQY
TRBV6-5	TRBJ2-7	ASSYSRQYEQY
TRBV5-4	TRBJ2-5	ASSFTGEETQY
TRBV11-2	TRBJ1-4	ASSLGDRAGYHEKLF
TRBV13	TRBJ1-1	ASSGQGRDTEAF
TRBV5-4	TRBJ2-2	ASSPGETGELF
TRBV7-9	TRBJ1-6	ASSAGTGSRSPLH
TRBV4-1	TRBJ2-7	ASSQAWDTYEQY
TRBV9	TRBJ2-1	ASSVTSGSYNEQF
TRBV11-2	TRBJ1-2	ASSPRQGYGYT
TRBV10-3	TRBJ1-5	AIRQGEDQPQH
TRBV27	TRBJ1-5	ASSYLYSNQPQH
TRBV27	TRBJ1-1	ASAQDNWTEAF
TRBV6-1	TRBJ1-1	ASRRPGENTEAF
TRBV5-4	TRBJ2-1	ASHRDRGYNEQF